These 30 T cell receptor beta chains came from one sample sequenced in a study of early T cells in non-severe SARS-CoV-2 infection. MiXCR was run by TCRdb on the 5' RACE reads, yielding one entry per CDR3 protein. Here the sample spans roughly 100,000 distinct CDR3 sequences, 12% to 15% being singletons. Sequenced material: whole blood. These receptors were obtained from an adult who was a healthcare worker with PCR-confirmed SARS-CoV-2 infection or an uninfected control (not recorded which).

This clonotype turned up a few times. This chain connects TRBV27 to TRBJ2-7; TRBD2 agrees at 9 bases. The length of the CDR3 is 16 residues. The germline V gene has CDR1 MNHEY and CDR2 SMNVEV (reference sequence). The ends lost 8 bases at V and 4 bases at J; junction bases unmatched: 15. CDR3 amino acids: CASGPGIRAGGYEQYF. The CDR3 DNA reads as TGTGCCAGCGGGCCCGGGATTCGAGCGGGGGGATACGAGCAGTACTTC.

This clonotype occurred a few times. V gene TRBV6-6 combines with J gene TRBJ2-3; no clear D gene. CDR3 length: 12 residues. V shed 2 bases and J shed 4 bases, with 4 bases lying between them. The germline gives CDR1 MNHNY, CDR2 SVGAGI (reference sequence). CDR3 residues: CASSYTSDTQYF. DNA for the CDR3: TGTGCCAGCAGTTACACGTCAGATACGCAGTATTTT.

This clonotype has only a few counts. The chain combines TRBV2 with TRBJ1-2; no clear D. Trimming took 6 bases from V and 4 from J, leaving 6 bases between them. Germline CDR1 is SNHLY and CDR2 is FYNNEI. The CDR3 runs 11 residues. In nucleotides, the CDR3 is TGTGCCAGCAGGCCGTCCTATGGCTACACCTTC. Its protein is CASRPSYGYTF.

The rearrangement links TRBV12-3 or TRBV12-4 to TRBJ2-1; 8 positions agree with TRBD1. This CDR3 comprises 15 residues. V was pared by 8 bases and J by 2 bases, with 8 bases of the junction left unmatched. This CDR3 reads CASGIGQGTYNEQFF. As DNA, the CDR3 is TGTGCCAGCGGGATCGGACAGGGCACCTACAATGAGCAGTTCTTC.

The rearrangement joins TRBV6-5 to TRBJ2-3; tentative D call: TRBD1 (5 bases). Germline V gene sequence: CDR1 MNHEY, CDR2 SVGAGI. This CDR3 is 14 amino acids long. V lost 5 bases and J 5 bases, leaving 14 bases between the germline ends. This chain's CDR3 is CASSNRLQGDTQYF. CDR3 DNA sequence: TGTGCCAGCAGTAACAGACTCCAGGGAGATACGCAGTATTTT.

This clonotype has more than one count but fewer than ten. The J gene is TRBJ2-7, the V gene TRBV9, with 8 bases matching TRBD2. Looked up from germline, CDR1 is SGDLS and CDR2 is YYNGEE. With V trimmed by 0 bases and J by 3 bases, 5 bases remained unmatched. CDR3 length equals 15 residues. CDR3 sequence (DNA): TGTGCCAGCAGCGTAGACCCGGGGGGGGTCTACGAGCAGTACTTC. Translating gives CASSVDPGGVYEQYF.

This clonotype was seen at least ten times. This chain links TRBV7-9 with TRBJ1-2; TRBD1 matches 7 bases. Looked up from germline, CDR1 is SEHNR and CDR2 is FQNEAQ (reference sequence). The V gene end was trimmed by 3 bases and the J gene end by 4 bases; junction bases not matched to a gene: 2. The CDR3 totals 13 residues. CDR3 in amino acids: CASSFDRAYGYTF. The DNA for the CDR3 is TGTGCCAGCAGCTTCGACAGGGCCTATGGCTACACCTTC.

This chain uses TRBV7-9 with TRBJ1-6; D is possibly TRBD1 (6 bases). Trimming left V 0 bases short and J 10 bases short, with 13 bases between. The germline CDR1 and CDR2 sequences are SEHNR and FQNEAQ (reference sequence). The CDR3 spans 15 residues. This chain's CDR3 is CASSLAGGIGSPLHF. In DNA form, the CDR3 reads TGTGCCAGCAGCTTAGCAGGGGGAATCGGATCACCCCTCCACTTT.

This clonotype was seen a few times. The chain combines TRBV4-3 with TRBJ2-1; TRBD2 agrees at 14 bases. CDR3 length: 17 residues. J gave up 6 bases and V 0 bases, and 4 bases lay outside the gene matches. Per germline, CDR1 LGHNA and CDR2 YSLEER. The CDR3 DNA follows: TGCGCCAGCAGCCAAGAGGGGACTAGCGGGGGTCGCAATGAGCAGTTCTTC. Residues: CASSQEGTSGGRNEQFF.

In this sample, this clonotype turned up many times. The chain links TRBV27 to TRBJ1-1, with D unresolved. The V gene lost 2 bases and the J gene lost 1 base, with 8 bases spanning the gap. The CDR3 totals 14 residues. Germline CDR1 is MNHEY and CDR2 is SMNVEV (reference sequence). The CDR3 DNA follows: TGTGCCAGCAGTTTAGGGTCGGGGAACACTGAAGCTTTCTTT. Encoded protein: CASSLGSGNTEAFF.

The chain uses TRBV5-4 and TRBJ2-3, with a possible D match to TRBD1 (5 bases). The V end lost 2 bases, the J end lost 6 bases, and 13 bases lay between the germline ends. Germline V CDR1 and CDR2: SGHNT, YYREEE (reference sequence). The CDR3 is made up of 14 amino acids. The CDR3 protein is CASSLGRASDTQYF. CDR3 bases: TGTGCCAGCAGCTTAGGCAGGGCTTCGGATACGCAGTATTTT.

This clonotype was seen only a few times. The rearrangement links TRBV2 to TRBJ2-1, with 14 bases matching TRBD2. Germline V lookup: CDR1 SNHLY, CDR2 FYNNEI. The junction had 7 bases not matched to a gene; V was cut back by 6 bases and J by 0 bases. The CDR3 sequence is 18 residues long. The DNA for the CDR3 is TGTGCCAGCAGGCGACTAGCGGGGGGGCGGAGCTCCTACAATGAGCAGTTCTTC. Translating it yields CASRRLAGGRSSYNEQFF. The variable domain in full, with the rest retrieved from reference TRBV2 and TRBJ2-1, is EPEVTQTPSHQVTQMGQEVILRCVPISNHLYFYWYRQILGQKVEFLVSFYNNEISEKSEIFDDQFSVERPDGSNFTLKIRSTKLEDSAMYFCASRRLAGGRSSYNEQFFGPGTRLTVL.

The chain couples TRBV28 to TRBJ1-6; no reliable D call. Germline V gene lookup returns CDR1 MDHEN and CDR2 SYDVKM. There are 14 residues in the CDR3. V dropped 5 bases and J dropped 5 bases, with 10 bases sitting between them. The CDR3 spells CASSIPLDNSPLHF. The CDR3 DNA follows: TGTGCCAGCAGTATCCCCCTTGATAATTCACCCCTCCACTTT.

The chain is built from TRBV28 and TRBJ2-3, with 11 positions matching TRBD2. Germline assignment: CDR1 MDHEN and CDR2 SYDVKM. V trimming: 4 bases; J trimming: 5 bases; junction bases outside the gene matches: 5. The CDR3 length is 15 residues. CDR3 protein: CASSSLAGGIDTQYF. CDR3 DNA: TGTGCCAGCAGTTCCCTAGCGGGGGGCATAGATACGCAGTATTTT. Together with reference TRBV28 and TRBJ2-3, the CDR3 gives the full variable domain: DVKVTQSSRYLVKRTGEKVFLECVQDMDHENMFWYRQDPGLGLRLIYFSYDVKMKEKGDIPEGYSVSREKKERFSLILESASTNQTSMYLCASSSLAGGIDTQYFGPGTRLTVL.

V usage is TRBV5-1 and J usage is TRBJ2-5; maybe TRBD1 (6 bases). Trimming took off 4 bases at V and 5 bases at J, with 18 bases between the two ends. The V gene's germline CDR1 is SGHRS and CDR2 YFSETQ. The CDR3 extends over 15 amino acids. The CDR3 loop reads CASSPTGAQGETQYF. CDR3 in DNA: TGCGCCAGCAGCCCGACAGGAGCCCAGGGGGAGACCCAGTACTTC.

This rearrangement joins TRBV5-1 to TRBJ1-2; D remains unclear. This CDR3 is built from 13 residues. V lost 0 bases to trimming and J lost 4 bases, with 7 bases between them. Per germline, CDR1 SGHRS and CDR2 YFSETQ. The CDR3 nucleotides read TGCGCCAGCAGCTTGGGGAATGGCTATGGCTACACCTTC. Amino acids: CASSLGNGYGYTF.

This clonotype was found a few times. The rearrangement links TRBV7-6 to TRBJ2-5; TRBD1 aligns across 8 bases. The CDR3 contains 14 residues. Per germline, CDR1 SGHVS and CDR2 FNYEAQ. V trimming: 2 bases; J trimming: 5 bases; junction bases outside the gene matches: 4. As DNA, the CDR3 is TGTGCCAGCAGCTTAAATCAGGGGGCCGAGACCCAGTACTTC. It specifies CASSLNQGAETQYF.

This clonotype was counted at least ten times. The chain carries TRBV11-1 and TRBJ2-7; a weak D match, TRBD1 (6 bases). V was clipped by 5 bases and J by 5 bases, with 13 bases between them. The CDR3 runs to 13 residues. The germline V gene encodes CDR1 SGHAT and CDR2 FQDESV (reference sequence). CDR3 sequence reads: CASSRDRSDEQYF. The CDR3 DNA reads TGTGCCAGCAGCCGAGACAGGAGCGACGAGCAGTACTTC. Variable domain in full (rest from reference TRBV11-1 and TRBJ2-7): EAEVAQSPRYKITEKSQAVAFWCDPISGHATLYWYRQILGQGPELLVQFQDESVVDDSQLPKDRFSAERLKGVDSTLKIQPAELGDSAMYLCASSRDRSDEQYFGPGTRLTVT.

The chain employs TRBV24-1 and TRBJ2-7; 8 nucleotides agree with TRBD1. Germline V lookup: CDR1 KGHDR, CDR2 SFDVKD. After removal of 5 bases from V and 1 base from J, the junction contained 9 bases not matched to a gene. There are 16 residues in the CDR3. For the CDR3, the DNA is TGTGCCACCAGTGGCGCCAGACAGGGGAATTCCTACGAGCAGTACTTC. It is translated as CATSGARQGNSYEQYF.

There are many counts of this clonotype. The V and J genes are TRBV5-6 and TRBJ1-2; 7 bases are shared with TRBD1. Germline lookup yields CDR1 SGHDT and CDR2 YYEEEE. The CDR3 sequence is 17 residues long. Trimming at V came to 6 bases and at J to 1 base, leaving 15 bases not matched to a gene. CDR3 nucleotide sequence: TGTGCCAGCACCATCGGCTCAGGGGGAACGATTAACTATGGCTACACCTTC. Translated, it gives CASTIGSGGTINYGYTF.

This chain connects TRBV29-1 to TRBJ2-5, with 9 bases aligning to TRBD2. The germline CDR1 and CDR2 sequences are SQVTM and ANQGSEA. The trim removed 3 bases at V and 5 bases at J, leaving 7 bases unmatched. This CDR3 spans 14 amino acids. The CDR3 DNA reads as TGCAGCGTTGATGGAGCGGGAGGCCGGGAGACCCAGTACTTC. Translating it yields CSVDGAGGRETQYF.

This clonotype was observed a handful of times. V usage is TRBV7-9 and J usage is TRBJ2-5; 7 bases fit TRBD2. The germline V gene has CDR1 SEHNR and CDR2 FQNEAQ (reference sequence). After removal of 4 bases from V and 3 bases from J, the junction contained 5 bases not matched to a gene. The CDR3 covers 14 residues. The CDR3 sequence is CASSWGLKEETQYF. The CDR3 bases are TGTGCCAGCAGCTGGGGACTAAAGGAAGAGACCCAGTACTTC.

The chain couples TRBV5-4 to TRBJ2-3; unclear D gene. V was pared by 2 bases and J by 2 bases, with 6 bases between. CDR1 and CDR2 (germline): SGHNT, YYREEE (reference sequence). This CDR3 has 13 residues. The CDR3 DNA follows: TGTGCCAGCAGCTTAACCCCCACAGATACGCAGTATTTT. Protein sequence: CASSLTPTDTQYF.

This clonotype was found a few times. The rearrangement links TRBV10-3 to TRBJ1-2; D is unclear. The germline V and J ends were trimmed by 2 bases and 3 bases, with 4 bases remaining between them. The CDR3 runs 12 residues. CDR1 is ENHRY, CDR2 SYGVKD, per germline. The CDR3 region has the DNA TGTGCCATCAGTGAGACCTACTATGGCTACACCTTC. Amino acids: CAISETYYGYTF.

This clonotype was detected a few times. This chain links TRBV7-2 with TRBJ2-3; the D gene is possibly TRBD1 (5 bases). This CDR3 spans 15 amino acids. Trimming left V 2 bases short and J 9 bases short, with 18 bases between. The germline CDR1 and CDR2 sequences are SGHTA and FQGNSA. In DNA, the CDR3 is TGTGCCAGCAGCTTACAGGAAGGGGCCCCCGGGACGCAGTATTTT. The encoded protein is CASSLQEGAPGTQYF.

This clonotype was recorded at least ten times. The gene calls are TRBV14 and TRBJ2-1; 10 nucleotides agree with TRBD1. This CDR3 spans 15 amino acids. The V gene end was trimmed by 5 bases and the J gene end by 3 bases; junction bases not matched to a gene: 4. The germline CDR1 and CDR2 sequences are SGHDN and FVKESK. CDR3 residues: CASSYGQGGYNEQFF. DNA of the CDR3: TGTGCCAGCAGCTACGGACAGGGGGGCTACAATGAGCAGTTCTTC.

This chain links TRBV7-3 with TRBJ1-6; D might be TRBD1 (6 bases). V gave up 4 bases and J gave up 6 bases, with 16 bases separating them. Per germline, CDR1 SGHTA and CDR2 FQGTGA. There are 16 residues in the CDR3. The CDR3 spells CASSSGRGGGNSPLHF. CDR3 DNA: TGTGCCAGCAGCTCCGGCCGGGGAGGGGGTAATTCACCCCTCCACTTT.

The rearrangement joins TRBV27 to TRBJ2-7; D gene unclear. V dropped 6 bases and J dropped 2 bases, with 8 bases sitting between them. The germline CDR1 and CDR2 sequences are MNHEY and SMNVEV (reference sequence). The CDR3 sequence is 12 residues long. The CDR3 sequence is CASSKNPYEQYF. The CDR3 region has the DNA TGTGCCAGCAGCAAAAATCCCTACGAGCAGTACTTC.

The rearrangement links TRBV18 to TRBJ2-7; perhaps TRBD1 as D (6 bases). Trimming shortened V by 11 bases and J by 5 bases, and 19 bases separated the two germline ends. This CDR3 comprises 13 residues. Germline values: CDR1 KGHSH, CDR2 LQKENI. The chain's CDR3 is CAGSTGNQNEQYF. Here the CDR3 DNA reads TGTGCCGGATCAACAGGGAATCAGAACGAGCAGTACTTC. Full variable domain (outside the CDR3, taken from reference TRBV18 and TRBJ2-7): NAGVMQNPRHLVRRRGQEARLRCSPMKGHSHVYWYRQLPEEGLKFMVYLQKENIIDESGMPKERFSAEFPKEGPSILRIQQVVRGDSAAYFCAGSTGNQNEQYFGPGTRLTVT.

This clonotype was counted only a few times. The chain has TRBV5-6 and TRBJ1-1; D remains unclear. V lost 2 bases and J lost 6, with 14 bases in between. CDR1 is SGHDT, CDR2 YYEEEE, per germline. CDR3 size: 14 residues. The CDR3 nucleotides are TGTGCCAGCAGCTTTAAGGGAACACTAGCTGAAGCTTTCTTT. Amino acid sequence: CASSFKGTLAEAFF.